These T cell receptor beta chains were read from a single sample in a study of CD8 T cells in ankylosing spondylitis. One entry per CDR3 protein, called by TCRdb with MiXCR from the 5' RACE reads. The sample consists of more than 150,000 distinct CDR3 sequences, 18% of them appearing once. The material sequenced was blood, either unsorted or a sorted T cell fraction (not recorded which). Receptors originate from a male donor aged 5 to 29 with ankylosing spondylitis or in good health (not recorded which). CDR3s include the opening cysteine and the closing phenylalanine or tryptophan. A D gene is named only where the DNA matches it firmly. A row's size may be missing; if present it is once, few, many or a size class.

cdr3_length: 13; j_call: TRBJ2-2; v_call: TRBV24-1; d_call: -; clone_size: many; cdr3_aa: CATSQGPTGELFF; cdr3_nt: TGTGCCACCAGCCAGGGGCCCACCGGGGAGCTGTTTTTT
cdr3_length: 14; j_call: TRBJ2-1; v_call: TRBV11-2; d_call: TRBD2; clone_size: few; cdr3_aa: CASSLVSGRAEQFF; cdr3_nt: TGTGCCAGCAGCTTAGTCAGCGGGAGGGCCGAGCAGTTCTTC
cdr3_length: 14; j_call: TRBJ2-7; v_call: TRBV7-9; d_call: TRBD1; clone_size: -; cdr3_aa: CASSLAQGDYEQYF; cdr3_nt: TGTGCCAGCAGCTTAGCTCAGGGGGACTACGAGCAGTACTTC
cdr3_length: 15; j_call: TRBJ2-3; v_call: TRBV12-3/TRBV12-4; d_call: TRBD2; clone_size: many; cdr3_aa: CASSPLGTIPDTQYF; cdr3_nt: TGTGCCAGCTCGCCCCTTGGGACTATCCCAGATACGCAGTATTTT
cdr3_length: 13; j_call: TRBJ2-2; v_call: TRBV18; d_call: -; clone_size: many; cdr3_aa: CASSPSDAGELFF; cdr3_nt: TGTGCCAGCTCACCCTCCGATGCCGGGGAGCTGTTTTTT
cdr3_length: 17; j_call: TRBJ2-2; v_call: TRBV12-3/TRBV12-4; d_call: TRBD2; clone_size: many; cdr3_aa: CASSFGLAGGYTGELFF; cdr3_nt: TGTGCCAGCAGCTTCGGACTAGCGGGAGGGTACACCGGGGAGCTGTTTTTT
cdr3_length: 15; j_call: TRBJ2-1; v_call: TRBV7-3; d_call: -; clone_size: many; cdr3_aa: CASSLYSATYNEQFF; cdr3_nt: TGTGCCAGCAGCTTATACAGCGCCACCTACAATGAGCAGTTCTTC
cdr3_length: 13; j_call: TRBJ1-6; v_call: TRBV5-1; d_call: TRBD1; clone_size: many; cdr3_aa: CASSLSTGDNLHF; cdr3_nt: TGCGCCAGCAGCTTGTCAACAGGGGATAACCTCCACTTT
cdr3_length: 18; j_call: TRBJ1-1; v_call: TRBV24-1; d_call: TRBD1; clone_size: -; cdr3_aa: CATSAPHGQGGIWAKAFF; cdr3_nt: TGTGCCACCAGTGCCCCACATGGACAGGGGGGGATTTGGGCAAAAGCTTTCTTT
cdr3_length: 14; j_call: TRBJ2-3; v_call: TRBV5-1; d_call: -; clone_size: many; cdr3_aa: CASSLERASDTQYF; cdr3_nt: TGCGCCAGCAGCTTGGAGAGGGCAAGCGATACGCAGTATTTT
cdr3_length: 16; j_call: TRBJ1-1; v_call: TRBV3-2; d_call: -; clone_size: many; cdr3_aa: CASSQDLIWTVLEAFF; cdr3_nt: TGTGCCAGCAGCCAAGATTTAATTTGGACAGTCCTTGAAGCTTTCTTT
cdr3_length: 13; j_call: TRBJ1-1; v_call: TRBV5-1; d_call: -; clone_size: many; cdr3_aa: CASSFTENTEAFF; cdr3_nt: TGCGCCAGCAGCTTTACAGAGAACACTGAAGCTTTCTTT
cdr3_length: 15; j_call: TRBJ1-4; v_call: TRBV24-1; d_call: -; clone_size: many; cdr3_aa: CATSGRSGESGKLFF; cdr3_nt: TGTGCCACCAGTGGCAGGTCGGGCGAATCTGGAAAACTGTTTTTT
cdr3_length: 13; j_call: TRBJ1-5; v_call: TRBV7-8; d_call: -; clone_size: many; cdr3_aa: CASSLDRNQPQHF; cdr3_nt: TGTGCCAGCAGCTTAGACAGAAATCAGCCCCAGCATTTT
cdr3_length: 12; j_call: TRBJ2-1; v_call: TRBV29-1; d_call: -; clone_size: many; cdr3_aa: CSAHPGSSEQFF; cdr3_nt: TGCAGCGCACACCCCGGCAGTTCTGAGCAGTTCTTC
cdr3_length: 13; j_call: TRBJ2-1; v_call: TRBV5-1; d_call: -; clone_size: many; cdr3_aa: CASSLGAGERPFF; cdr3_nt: TGCGCCAGCAGCTTGGGTGCCGGGGAACGTCCGTTCTTC
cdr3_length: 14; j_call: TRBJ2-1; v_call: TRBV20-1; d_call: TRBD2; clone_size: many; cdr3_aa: CSARLAGGYNEQFF; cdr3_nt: TGCAGTGCCAGACTAGCGGGTGGATACAATGAGCAGTTCTTC
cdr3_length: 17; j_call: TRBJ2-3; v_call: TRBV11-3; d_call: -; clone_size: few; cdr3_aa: CASSFVIGTTNTDTQYF; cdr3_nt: TGTGCCAGCAGCTTCGTTATTGGGACAACGAACACAGATACGCAGTATTTT
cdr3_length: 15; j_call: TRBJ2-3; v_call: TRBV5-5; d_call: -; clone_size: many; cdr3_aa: CASSLKAGSTDTQYF; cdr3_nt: TGTGCCAGCAGCTTGAAGGCGGGGAGCACAGATACGCAGTATTTT
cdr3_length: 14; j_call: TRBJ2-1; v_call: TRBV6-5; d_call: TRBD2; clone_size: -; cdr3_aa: CASTQTSFSGEQFF; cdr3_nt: TGTGCCAGCACTCAGACTAGCTTTTCGGGCGAGCAGTTCTTC
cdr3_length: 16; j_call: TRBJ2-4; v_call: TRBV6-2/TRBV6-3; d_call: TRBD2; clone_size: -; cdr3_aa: CASSYSHGRPKNIQYF; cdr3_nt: TGTGCCAGCAGTTACTCCCACGGGAGGCCGAAAAACATTCAGTACTTC
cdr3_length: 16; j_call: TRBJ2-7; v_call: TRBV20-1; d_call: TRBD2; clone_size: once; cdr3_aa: CSAYIETTSTTYEQYF; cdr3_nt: TGCAGTGCTTATATTGAAACGACTAGCACAACCTACGAGCAGTACTTC
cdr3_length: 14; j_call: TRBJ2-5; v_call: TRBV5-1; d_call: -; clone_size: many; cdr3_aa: CASSLEGGQETQYF; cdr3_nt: TGCGCCAGCAGCTTGGAGGGCGGTCAAGAGACCCAGTACTTC
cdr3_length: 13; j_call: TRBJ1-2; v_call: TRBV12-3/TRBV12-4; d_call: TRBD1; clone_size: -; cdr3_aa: CASSWNRGYGYTF; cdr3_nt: TGTGCCAGCAGTTGGAACAGGGGGTATGGCTACACCTTC
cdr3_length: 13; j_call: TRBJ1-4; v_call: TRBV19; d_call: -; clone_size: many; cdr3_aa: CASSARESEKLFF; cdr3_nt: TGTGCCAGTAGTGCCCGGGAAAGTGAAAAACTGTTTTTT
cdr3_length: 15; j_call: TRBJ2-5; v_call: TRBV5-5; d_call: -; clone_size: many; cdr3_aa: CASSPIGNRGETQYF; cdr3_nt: TGTGCCAGCAGCCCCATTGGCAACCGTGGGGAGACCCAGTACTTC
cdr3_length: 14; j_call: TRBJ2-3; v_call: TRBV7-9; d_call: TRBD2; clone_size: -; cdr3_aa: CASSLWEGRDTQYF; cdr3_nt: TGTGCCAGCAGCTTATGGGAGGGCCGGGATACGCAGTATTTT
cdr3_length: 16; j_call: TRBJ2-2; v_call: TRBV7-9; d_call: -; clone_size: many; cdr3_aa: CASSSQGYPYTGELFF; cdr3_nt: TGTGCCAGCAGCTCCCAAGGGTATCCGTACACCGGGGAGCTGTTTTTT
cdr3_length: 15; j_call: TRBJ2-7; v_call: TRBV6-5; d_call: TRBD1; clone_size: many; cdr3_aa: CASSRTGAAGYEQYF; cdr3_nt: TGTGCCAGCAGTCGGACAGGGGCCGCAGGTTACGAGCAGTACTTC
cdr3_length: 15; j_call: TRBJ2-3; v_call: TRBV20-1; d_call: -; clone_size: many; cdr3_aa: CSAPNRGTSTDTQYF; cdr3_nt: TGCAGTGCTCCCAATCGCGGGACTAGCACAGATACGCAGTATTTT
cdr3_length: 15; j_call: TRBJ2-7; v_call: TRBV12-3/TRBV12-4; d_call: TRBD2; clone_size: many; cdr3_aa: CASSSTSGSSYEQYF; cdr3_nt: TGTGCCAGCAGTTCGACTAGCGGGAGCTCCTACGAGCAGTACTTC
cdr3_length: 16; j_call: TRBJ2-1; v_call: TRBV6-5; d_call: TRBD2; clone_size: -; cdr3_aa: CASSYTLAGDYNEQFF; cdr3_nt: TGTGCCAGCAGTTACACCTTAGCGGGAGACTACAATGAGCAGTTCTTC
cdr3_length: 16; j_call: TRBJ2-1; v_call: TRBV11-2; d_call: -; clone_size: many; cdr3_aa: CASSGLTSRRYNEQFF; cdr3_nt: TGTGCCAGCAGCGGACTCACTAGCAGGAGATACAATGAGCAGTTCTTC
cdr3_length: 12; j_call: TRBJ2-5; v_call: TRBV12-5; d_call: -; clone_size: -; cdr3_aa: CASGLTQETQYF; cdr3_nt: TGTGCTAGTGGGCTCACACAAGAGACCCAGTACTTC
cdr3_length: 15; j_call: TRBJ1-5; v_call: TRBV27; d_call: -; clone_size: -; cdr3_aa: CASSLVGIGGQPQHF; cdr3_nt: TGTGCCAGCAGTTTAGTGGGGATCGGGGGGCAGCCCCAGCATTTT
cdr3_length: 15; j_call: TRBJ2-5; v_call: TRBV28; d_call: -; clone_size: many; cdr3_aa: CASSPVKYAQETQYF; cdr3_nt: TGTGCCAGCAGCCCCGTTAAGTATGCCCAAGAGACCCAGTACTTC
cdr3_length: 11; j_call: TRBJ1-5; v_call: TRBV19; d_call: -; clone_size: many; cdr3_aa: CASSMAGPQHF; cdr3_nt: TGTGCCAGTAGTATGGCGGGTCCCCAGCATTTT
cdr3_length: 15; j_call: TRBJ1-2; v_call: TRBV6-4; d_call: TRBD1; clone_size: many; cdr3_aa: CASSVEMGQNYGYTF; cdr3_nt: TGTGCCAGCAGCGTTGAAATGGGACAGAACTATGGCTACACCTTC
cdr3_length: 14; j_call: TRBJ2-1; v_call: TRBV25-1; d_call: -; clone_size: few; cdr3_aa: CASSAENSYNEQFF; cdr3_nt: TGTGCCAGCAGTGCCGAGAACTCCTACAATGAGCAGTTCTTC
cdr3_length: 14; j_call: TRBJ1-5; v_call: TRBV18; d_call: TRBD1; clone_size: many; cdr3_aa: CASSPGQDASPQHF; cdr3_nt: TGTGCCAGCTCACCGGGACAGGACGCCTCGCCCCAGCATTTT
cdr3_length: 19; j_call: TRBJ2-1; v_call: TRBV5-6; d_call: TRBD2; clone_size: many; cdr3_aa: CASSPRLAGLRYSYNEQFF; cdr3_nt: TGTGCCAGCAGCCCGCGGTTAGCGGGCCTCCGGTATTCCTACAATGAGCAGTTCTTC